This TCR beta chain emerged from a study of shared clonotypes between healthy human individuals. This CDR3 region has 14 residues. CDR1 and CDR2 (germline): SNHLY, FYNNEI. Trimming removed 8 bases from V and 6 bases from J; junction bases left unmatched: 9. TCRdb's copy holds only in-frame clones and misses some; the assay was immunoSEQ multiplex PCR. The profile shows approximately 940,000 clones, 76% of them singletons. The sequence came from a man aged 18-30 years in good health. The sequencing input was memory CD4+ T cells sorted from blood. Described subset: CD45RA-negative fraction. This chain uses TRBV2 with TRBJ2-7, with TRBD1 matching 11 bases. The CDR3 here is CASEGVGQGGEQYF. The CDR3 DNA reads as TGTGCCAGCGAGGGTGTGGGACAGGGGGGCGAGCAGTACTTC.